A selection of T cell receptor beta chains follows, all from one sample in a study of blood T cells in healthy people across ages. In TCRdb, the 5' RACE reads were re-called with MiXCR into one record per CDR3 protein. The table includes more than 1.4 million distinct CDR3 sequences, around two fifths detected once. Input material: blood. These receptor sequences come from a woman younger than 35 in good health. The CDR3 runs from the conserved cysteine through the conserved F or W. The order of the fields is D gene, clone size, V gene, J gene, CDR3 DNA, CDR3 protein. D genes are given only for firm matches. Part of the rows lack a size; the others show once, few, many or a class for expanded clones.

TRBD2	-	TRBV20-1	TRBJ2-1	TGCAGTGCCCTTGGGGGAGGGGCCAACAAGGAGCAGTTCTTC	CSALGGGANKEQFF
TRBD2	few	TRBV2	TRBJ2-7	TGTGCCAGCAGTGATGCTAGCGGGAGCTACGAGCAGTACTTC	CASSDASGSYEQYF
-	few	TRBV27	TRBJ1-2	TGTGCCAGCAGTGCCGACGGGGACCCCTATGGCTACACCTTC	CASSADGDPYGYTF
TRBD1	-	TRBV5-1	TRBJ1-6	TGCGCCAGCACCCATTCGCATTTGACAGGGACTAATTCACCCCTCCACTTT	CASTHSHLTGTNSPLHF
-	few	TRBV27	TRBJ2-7	TGTGCCAGCTTAAGCGGAGGCTACGAGCAGTACTTC	CASLSGGYEQYF
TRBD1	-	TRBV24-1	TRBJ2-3	TGTGCCACCAGTGACCCGACAGGGGGAGGTACGCAGTATTTT	CATSDPTGGGTQYF
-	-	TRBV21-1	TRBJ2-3	TGTGCCAGCAGCAAAGAACCACAGGGCCCAGATACGCAGTATTTT	CASSKEPQGPDTQYF
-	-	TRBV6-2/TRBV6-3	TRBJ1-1	TGTGCCAGCAGTGTCCGGGACACGAACACTGAAGCTTTCTTT	CASSVRDTNTEAFF
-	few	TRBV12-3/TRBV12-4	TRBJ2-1	TGTGCCAGCAGTCCTTCGACAGGCTTCCCCTACAATGAGCAGTTCTTC	CASSPSTGFPYNEQFF
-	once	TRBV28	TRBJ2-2	TGTGCCAACAGCCGCGGAGGCACCGGGGAGCTGTTTTTT	CANSRGGTGELFF
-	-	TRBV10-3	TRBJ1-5	TGTGCCATCAGTGATAGAGGGGGCAATCAGCCCCAGCATTTT	CAISDRGGNQPQHF
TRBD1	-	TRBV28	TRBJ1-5	TGTGCCAGCAAGACTCCGGGACAGATCAATCAGCCCCAGCATTTT	CASKTPGQINQPQHF
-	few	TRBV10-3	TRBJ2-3	TGTGCCATCAGTGAGTCGGGGAAGAGCACAGATACGCAGTATTTT	CAISESGKSTDTQYF
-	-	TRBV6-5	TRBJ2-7	TGTGCCAGCAGTTACATACAGGGAGGCGAGCAGTACTTC	CASSYIQGGEQYF
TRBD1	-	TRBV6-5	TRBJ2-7	TGTGCCACTGGACAGGGGCCCTCCTACGAGCAGTACTTC	CATGQGPSYEQYF
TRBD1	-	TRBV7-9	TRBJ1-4	TGTGCCAGCAGCCATCCGACAGGGGACTCCGAAAAACTGTTTTTT	CASSHPTGDSEKLFF
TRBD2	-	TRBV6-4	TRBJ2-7	TGTGCCAGCAGTGACTCCCTAGCGGGAGGCCCCTCCTACGAGCAGTACTTC	CASSDSLAGGPSYEQYF
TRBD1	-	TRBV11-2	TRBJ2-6	TGTGCCAGCAGCCTCGGGACAGGTCACTCTGGGGCCAACGTCCCGACTTTC	CASSLGTGHSGANVPTF
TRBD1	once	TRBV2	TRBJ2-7	TGTGCCAACAGCCCCAGGGACAGGTCCCCCTACGAGCAGTACTTC	CANSPRDRSPYEQYF
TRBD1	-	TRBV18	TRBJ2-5	TGTGCCAGCTCACCAATTGAGGCAGGGGGAGAGACCCAGTACTTC	CASSPIEAGGETQYF
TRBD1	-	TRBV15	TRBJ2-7	TGTGCCACCAGCTCTACTAACCTCGGACAGGAATACGAGCAGTACTTC	CATSSTNLGQEYEQYF
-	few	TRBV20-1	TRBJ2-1	TGCAGTGAACAGGGCAGGGACAATGAGCAGTTCTTC	CSEQGRDNEQFF
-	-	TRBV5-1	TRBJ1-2	TGCGCCAGCAGCTCCGATTACGACCTACGACCCTATGGCTACACCTTC	CASSSDYDLRPYGYTF
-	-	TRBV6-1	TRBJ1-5	TGTGCCAGCAGTGCCCTATATAATAGCAATCAGCCCCAGCATTTT	CASSALYNSNQPQHF
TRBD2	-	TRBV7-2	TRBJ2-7	TGTGCCAGCAACCCCGGTGGACTAGCCTACGAGCAGTACTTC	CASNPGGLAYEQYF
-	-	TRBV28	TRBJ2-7	TGTGCCAGCAGTTTGTCCGGGGTTGTGTCCTACGAGCAGTACTTC	CASSLSGVVSYEQYF
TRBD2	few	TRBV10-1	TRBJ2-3	TGCGCCAGCAGTGAGTCGAGACTAGCGGGGGTTGACACAGATACGCAGTATTTT	CASSESRLAGVDTDTQYF
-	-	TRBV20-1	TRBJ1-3	TGCAGTGTCGCGAATCAACAGGGAAGAAACACCATATATTTT	CSVANQQGRNTIYF